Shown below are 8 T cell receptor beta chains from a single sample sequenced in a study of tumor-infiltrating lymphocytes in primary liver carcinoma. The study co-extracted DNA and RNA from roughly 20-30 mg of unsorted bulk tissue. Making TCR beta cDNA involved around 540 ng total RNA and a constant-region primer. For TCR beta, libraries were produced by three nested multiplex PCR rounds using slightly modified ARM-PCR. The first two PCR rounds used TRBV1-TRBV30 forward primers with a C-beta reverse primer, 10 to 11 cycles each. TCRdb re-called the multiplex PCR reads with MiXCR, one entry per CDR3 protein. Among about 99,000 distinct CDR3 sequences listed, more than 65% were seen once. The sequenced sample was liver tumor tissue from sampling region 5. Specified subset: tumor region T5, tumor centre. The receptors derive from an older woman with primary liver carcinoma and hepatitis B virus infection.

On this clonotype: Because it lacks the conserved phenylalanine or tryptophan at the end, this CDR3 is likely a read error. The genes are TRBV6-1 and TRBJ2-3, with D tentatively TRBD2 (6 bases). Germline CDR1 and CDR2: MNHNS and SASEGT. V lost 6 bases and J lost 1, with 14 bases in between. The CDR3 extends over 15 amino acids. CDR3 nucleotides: TGTGCCAGCAGAACCCAGCGGGCTTGCACAGATACGCAGTATTCT. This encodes CASRTQRACTDTQYS.

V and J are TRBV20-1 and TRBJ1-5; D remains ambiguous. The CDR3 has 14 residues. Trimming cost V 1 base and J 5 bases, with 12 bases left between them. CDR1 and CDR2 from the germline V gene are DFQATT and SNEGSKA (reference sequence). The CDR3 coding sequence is TGCAGTGCTAGAGTTTCGCAGAGGGATCAGCCCCAGCATTTT. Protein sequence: CSARVSQRDQPQHF.

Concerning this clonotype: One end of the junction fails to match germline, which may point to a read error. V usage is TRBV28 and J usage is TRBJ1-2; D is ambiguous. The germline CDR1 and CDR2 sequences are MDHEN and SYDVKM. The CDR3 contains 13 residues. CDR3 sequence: CASSDGEPYGYIF. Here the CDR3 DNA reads TGTGCCAGCAGTGATGGGGAACCCTATGGCTACATCTTC.

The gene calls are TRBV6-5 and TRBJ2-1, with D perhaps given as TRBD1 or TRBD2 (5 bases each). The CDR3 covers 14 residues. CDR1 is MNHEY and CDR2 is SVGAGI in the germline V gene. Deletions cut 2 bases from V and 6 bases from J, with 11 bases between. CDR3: CASSYGTDPNEQFF. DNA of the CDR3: TGTGCCAGCAGTTACGGGACGGACCCCAATGAGCAGTTCTTC.

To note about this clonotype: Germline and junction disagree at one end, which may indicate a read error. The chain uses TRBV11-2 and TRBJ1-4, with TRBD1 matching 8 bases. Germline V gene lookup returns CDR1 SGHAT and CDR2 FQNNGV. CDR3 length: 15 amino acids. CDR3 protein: CASSWGDRRREKLFF. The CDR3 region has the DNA TGTGCTAGCAGCTGGGGGGACAGGAGGAGGGAAAAACTGTTTTTT.

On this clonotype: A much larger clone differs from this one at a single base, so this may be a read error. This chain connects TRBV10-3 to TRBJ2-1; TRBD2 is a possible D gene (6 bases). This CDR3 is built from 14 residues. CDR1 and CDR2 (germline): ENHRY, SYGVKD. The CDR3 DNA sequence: TGTGCCATCAGTGAGTTAAAGGCGGGAAATGAGCTGTTCTTC. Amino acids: CAISELKAGNELFF.

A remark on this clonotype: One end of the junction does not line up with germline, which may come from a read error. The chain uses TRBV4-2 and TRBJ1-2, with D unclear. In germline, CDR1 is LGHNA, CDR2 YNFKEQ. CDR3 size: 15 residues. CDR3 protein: CASSQDIYGSYGYTF. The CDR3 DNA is TGTGCCAGCAGCCAAGATATTTACGGCTCCTATGGCTATACCTTC.

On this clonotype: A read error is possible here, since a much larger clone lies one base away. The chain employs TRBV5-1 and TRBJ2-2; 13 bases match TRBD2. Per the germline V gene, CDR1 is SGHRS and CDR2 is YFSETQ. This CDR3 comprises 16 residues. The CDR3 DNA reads TGCGCCAGCAGGCGTACGGGACTAGCGGGGACCGGGGAGCTGCTTTTT. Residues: CASRRTGLAGTGELLF.